Listed below are T cell receptor beta chains from one sample, sequenced in a study of T-cell memory formation after mild COVID-19. One entry per CDR3 protein results from TCRdb running MiXCR on the 5' RACE reads. The sample has approximately 100,000 distinct CDR3 sequences, 11% seen once. Sequencing was performed on PBMCs or a T cell subset sorted from them (not recorded which). Receptors originate from a man aged 18 to 29 who had mild COVID-19 (a few samples of this study predate the infection). Cell type and time point are not known. Each CDR3 is given with its conserved first and last residue. Fields, in order: CDR3 DNA, CDR3 protein, V gene, clone size, J gene, D gene. A D gene is named only where the DNA matches it firmly. For some rows the clone size is stated as once, few or many, or as a class when expanded; others skip it.

CDR3nt: TGCAGTGCTAGTCGGGAGGGCTCCTACAATGAGCAGTTCTTC
CDR3aa: CSASREGSYNEQFF
v_gene: TRBV20-1
abundance: .
j_gene: TRBJ2-1
d_gene: TRBD2

CDR3nt: TGTGCCAGCAGCTTAGTGGCGGGGCGGAACACCGGGGAGCTGTTTTTT
CDR3aa: CASSLVAGRNTGELFF
v_gene: TRBV7-2
abundance: few
j_gene: TRBJ2-2
d_gene: .

CDR3nt: TGCGCCAGCAGCCAAGCTAGGTCCCTCAATGAGCAGTTCTTC
CDR3aa: CASSQARSLNEQFF
v_gene: TRBV4-3
abundance: few
j_gene: TRBJ2-1
d_gene: .

CDR3nt: TGCGCCAGCAGCCATTCCGGCCGGGTCCAGAGCGGGAATGAGCAGTTCTTC
CDR3aa: CASSHSGRVQSGNEQFF
v_gene: TRBV4-1
abundance: .
j_gene: TRBJ2-1
d_gene: .

CDR3nt: TGTGCCAGCAGCGGTACCGGGACTAGCGGGCTAGATACGCAGTATTTT
CDR3aa: CASSGTGTSGLDTQYF
v_gene: TRBV9
abundance: few
j_gene: TRBJ2-3
d_gene: TRBD2

CDR3nt: TGTGCCAGTAGTATCATCGGGGCTGGAGGTCAGCCCCAGCATTTT
CDR3aa: CASSIIGAGGQPQHF
v_gene: TRBV19
abundance: .
j_gene: TRBJ1-5
d_gene: .

CDR3nt: TGTGCCAGCACCAAACCGAGCGGAGAGACCCAGTACTTC
CDR3aa: CASTKPSGETQYF
v_gene: TRBV6-2/TRBV6-3
abundance: many
j_gene: TRBJ2-5
d_gene: .

CDR3nt: TGTGCCAGCAGCTTAGGTCAGGGCATCGGCACTGAAGCTTTCTTT
CDR3aa: CASSLGQGIGTEAFF
v_gene: TRBV7-2
abundance: few
j_gene: TRBJ1-1
d_gene: .

CDR3nt: TGTGCCAGCAGCTTATTGTTATCCAGCGGGGGAGAAGATACGCAGTATTTT
CDR3aa: CASSLLLSSGGEDTQYF
v_gene: TRBV7-2
abundance: few
j_gene: TRBJ2-3
d_gene: TRBD2

CDR3nt: TGTGCCAGCAGCGTGAGCCCAGATGTGAACACTGAAGCTTTCTTT
CDR3aa: CASSVSPDVNTEAFF
v_gene: TRBV11-2
abundance: few
j_gene: TRBJ1-1
d_gene: .

CDR3nt: TGCAGCGTCGGTGACTCTGGAAACACCATATATTTT
CDR3aa: CSVGDSGNTIYF
v_gene: TRBV29-1
abundance: .
j_gene: TRBJ1-3
d_gene: .

CDR3nt: TGTGCCACCAGTGATTTCCCGGGCCGGGGGGAGCTGTTTTTT
CDR3aa: CATSDFPGRGELFF
v_gene: TRBV24-1
abundance: .
j_gene: TRBJ2-2
d_gene: .

CDR3nt: TGTGCCTGGAGTGTAGGGGCGACGGCCCTGGCCGAGCAGTACTTC
CDR3aa: CAWSVGATALAEQYF
v_gene: TRBV30
abundance: many
j_gene: TRBJ2-7
d_gene: .

CDR3nt: TGCGCCAGCAGCGTTGGACTAGCGATGCCAGATACGCAGTATTTT
CDR3aa: CASSVGLAMPDTQYF
v_gene: TRBV5-1
abundance: few
j_gene: TRBJ2-3
d_gene: TRBD2

CDR3nt: TGTGCCAGCAGCTTGGGGGTACGCCCTTCCTACGAGCAGTACTTC
CDR3aa: CASSLGVRPSYEQYF
v_gene: TRBV5-8
abundance: .
j_gene: TRBJ2-7
d_gene: .